The rows below give T cell receptor beta chains drawn from one sample of a study of identical twins. TCRdb passed the 5' RACE reads through MiXCR, listing each CDR3 protein once. The repertoire consists of about 220,000 distinct CDR3 sequences, with 6% to 8% occurring once and the leading ten covering under 6.5%. This sample was shared with a second study, whose subject was yellow fever vaccine responses in identical twins.

Sequencing was done on a sample of CD8+ T cells sorted from blood. These receptors were collected from a woman under 30 in good health. Both conserved end residues are part of each CDR3. The D gene is left open where the match is weak. Clone size is stated in some rows and not others, as once, few, many or a class when expanded.

D gene: -; V gene: TRBV2; CDR3 length: 17; J gene: TRBJ2-4; clone size: few; CDR3 protein: CATSSRRVDLVKNIQYF; CDR3 DNA: TGTGCCACCAGCTCCAGGAGGGTGGATTTGGTCAAAAACATTCAGTACTTC
D gene: TRBD2; V gene: TRBV20-1; CDR3 length: 13; J gene: TRBJ2-5; clone size: -; CDR3 protein: CSAISGGEETQYF; CDR3 DNA: TGCAGTGCAATTAGCGGGGGGGAAGAGACCCAGTACTTC
D gene: -; V gene: TRBV15; CDR3 length: 13; J gene: TRBJ2-3; clone size: few; CDR3 protein: CATSTVTGDTQYF; CDR3 DNA: TGTGCCACCAGCACCGTTACAGGAGATACGCAGTATTTT
D gene: -; V gene: TRBV6-5; CDR3 length: 13; J gene: TRBJ1-2; clone size: -; CDR3 protein: CASSYSNSYGYTF; CDR3 DNA: TGTGCCAGCAGTTACTCGAATAGCTATGGCTACACCTTC
D gene: -; V gene: TRBV6-5; CDR3 length: 12; J gene: TRBJ2-2; clone size: -; CDR3 protein: CASSYRGWELFF; CDR3 DNA: TGTGCCAGCAGTTACAGGGGCTGGGAGCTGTTTTTT
D gene: TRBD1; V gene: TRBV4-1; CDR3 length: 12; J gene: TRBJ2-7; clone size: few; CDR3 protein: CASSQGQGAFVF; CDR3 DNA: TGCGCCAGCAGCCAAGGACAGGGGGCTTTTGTCTTC
D gene: TRBD2; V gene: TRBV20-1; CDR3 length: 18; J gene: TRBJ2-2; clone size: many; CDR3 protein: CSARVVLAGGMNTGELFF; CDR3 DNA: TGCAGTGCTAGAGTCGTACTAGCGGGAGGGATGAACACCGGGGAGCTGTTTTTT
D gene: TRBD2; V gene: TRBV4-1; CDR3 length: 18; J gene: TRBJ2-1; clone size: -; CDR3 protein: CASSHARTGTREYNEQFF; CDR3 DNA: TGCGCCAGCAGCCATGCTAGAACGGGGACTAGAGAATACAATGAGCAGTTCTTC
D gene: TRBD1; V gene: TRBV28; CDR3 length: 16; J gene: TRBJ2-1; clone size: many; CDR3 protein: CASGVGTGGWRDEQFF; CDR3 DNA: TGTGCCAGCGGGGTAGGGACAGGGGGCTGGCGCGATGAGCAGTTCTTC
D gene: TRBD1; V gene: TRBV2; CDR3 length: 13; J gene: TRBJ1-2; clone size: many; CDR3 protein: CARNDRDNYGYTF; CDR3 DNA: TGTGCCAGGAACGACAGGGACAACTATGGCTACACCTTC
D gene: -; V gene: TRBV12-3/TRBV12-4; CDR3 length: 13; J gene: TRBJ1-1; clone size: many; CDR3 protein: CASRTSAQYQAFF; CDR3 DNA: TGTGCCAGCAGAACGTCGGCGCAGTACCAAGCTTTCTTT
D gene: -; V gene: TRBV7-9; CDR3 length: 16; J gene: TRBJ1-3; clone size: many; CDR3 protein: CASSHGTDGGGNTIYF; CDR3 DNA: TGTGCCAGCAGCCACGGGACGGACGGAGGAGGAAACACCATATATTTT
D gene: -; V gene: TRBV19; CDR3 length: 13; J gene: TRBJ1-1; clone size: -; CDR3 protein: CASSSVMNTEAFF; CDR3 DNA: TGTGCCAGTAGTAGCGTAATGAACACTGAAGCTTTCTTT
D gene: -; V gene: TRBV27; CDR3 length: 14; J gene: TRBJ2-7; clone size: -; CDR3 protein: CASSPASRPYEQYF; CDR3 DNA: TGTGCCAGCAGTCCGGCTAGCCGACCCTACGAGCAGTACTTC
D gene: TRBD2; V gene: TRBV3-1; CDR3 length: 20; J gene: TRBJ2-2; clone size: few; CDR3 protein: CASSQDPVVAGGLNTGELFF; CDR3 DNA: TGTGCCAGCAGCCAAGACCCGGTGGTAGCGGGGGGCCTGAACACCGGGGAGCTGTTTTTT
D gene: -; V gene: TRBV2; CDR3 length: 12; J gene: TRBJ2-2; clone size: -; CDR3 protein: CASLGNTGELFF; CDR3 DNA: TGTGCCAGCTTAGGGAACACCGGGGAGCTGTTTTTT
D gene: -; V gene: TRBV7-8; CDR3 length: 16; J gene: TRBJ2-3; clone size: many; CDR3 protein: CASSPELALEADTQYF; CDR3 DNA: TGTGCCAGCAGCCCTGAACTAGCTCTGGAGGCAGATACGCAGTATTTT
D gene: TRBD2; V gene: TRBV9; CDR3 length: 19; J gene: TRBJ2-1; clone size: many; CDR3 protein: CASSPYSGEGPSSYNEQFF; CDR3 DNA: TGTGCCAGCAGTCCTTATAGCGGGGAAGGGCCGAGCTCCTACAATGAGCAGTTCTTC
D gene: TRBD1; V gene: TRBV12-3/TRBV12-4; CDR3 length: 15; J gene: TRBJ2-3; clone size: -; CDR3 protein: CASSPDRGQTDTQYF; CDR3 DNA: TGTGCCAGCAGCCCGGACAGGGGGCAGACAGATACGCAGTATTTT
D gene: -; V gene: TRBV27; CDR3 length: 14; J gene: TRBJ1-1; clone size: -; CDR3 protein: CASHVGQSNTEAFF; CDR3 DNA: TGTGCCAGTCACGTCGGACAATCGAACACTGAAGCTTTCTTT
D gene: -; V gene: TRBV6-1; CDR3 length: 15; J gene: TRBJ1-1; clone size: many; CDR3 protein: CASSPGRVGNTEAFF; CDR3 DNA: TGTGCCAGCAGCCCCGGGAGGGTTGGGAACACTGAAGCTTTCTTT
D gene: -; V gene: TRBV5-1; CDR3 length: 14; J gene: TRBJ2-5; clone size: many; CDR3 protein: CASSFWGYKETQYF; CDR3 DNA: TGCGCCAGCAGCTTTTGGGGGTATAAGGAGACCCAGTACTTC
D gene: TRBD1; V gene: TRBV19; CDR3 length: 18; J gene: TRBJ2-2; clone size: -; CDR3 protein: CASSIGRGQGANTGELFF; CDR3 DNA: TGTGCCAGTAGTATCGGTCGGGGACAGGGGGCGAACACCGGGGAGCTGTTTTTT
D gene: -; V gene: TRBV5-4; CDR3 length: 12; J gene: TRBJ2-3; clone size: many; CDR3 protein: CASSWGLGDQYF; CDR3 DNA: TGTGCCAGCAGCTGGGGGCTAGGCGACCAGTATTTT
D gene: -; V gene: TRBV5-5; CDR3 length: 13; J gene: TRBJ2-1; clone size: few; CDR3 protein: CASSSLSGGEQFF; CDR3 DNA: TGTGCCAGCAGCTCTCTAAGTGGCGGTGAGCAGTTCTTC
D gene: -; V gene: TRBV27; CDR3 length: 13; J gene: TRBJ2-3; clone size: -; CDR3 protein: CASSARLVFSQYF; CDR3 DNA: TGTGCCAGCAGTGCACGACTCGTATTCTCGCAGTATTTT
D gene: -; V gene: TRBV7-3; CDR3 length: 15; J gene: TRBJ2-5; clone size: -; CDR3 protein: CASSLDGTAEETQYF; CDR3 DNA: TGTGCCAGCAGCTTAGACGGGACGGCTGAAGAGACCCAGTACTTC
D gene: -; V gene: TRBV7-8; CDR3 length: 14; J gene: TRBJ1-5; clone size: few; CDR3 protein: CASSYRQNNQPQHF; CDR3 DNA: TGTGCCAGCAGCTACCGACAGAACAATCAGCCCCAGCATTTT
D gene: -; V gene: TRBV7-9; CDR3 length: 15; J gene: TRBJ2-1; clone size: many; CDR3 protein: CASSPPGLVYNEQFF; CDR3 DNA: TGTGCCAGCAGCCCACCGGGACTCGTCTACAATGAGCAGTTCTTC
D gene: -; V gene: TRBV12-3/TRBV12-4; CDR3 length: 16; J gene: TRBJ2-7; clone size: many; CDR3 protein: CASSLGLGTQTYEQYF; CDR3 DNA: TGTGCCAGCAGTTTAGGTCTTGGGACTCAGACCTACGAGCAGTACTTC
D gene: -; V gene: TRBV7-2; CDR3 length: 12; J gene: TRBJ2-2; clone size: few; CDR3 protein: CASSPYVPELFF; CDR3 DNA: TGTGCCAGCAGCCCTTATGTTCCGGAGCTGTTTTTT
D gene: TRBD1; V gene: TRBV14; CDR3 length: 18; J gene: TRBJ2-3; clone size: few; CDR3 protein: CASSQESWTGASTDTQYF; CDR3 DNA: TGTGCCAGCAGCCAAGAAAGTTGGACAGGGGCTAGCACAGATACGCAGTATTTT
D gene: TRBD2; V gene: TRBV14; CDR3 length: 17; J gene: TRBJ2-2; clone size: few; CDR3 protein: CASSPRLGGRSPGELFF; CDR3 DNA: TGTGCCAGCAGCCCACGACTAGGCGGGAGGTCCCCCGGGGAGCTGTTTTTT
D gene: TRBD1; V gene: TRBV28; CDR3 length: 14; J gene: TRBJ1-1; clone size: -; CDR3 protein: CASTETGLATEAFF; CDR3 DNA: TGTGCCAGCACCGAGACAGGGTTAGCTACTGAAGCTTTCTTT
D gene: -; V gene: TRBV7-9; CDR3 length: 15; J gene: TRBJ2-5; clone size: -; CDR3 protein: CASSPPSGSPGTQYF; CDR3 DNA: TGTGCCAGCAGCCCCCCGTCAGGGTCTCCGGGGACCCAGTACTTC
D gene: -; V gene: TRBV6-5; CDR3 length: 14; J gene: TRBJ2-7; clone size: few; CDR3 protein: CASSYSMGTGEQYF; CDR3 DNA: TGTGCCAGCAGTTACTCGATGGGCACCGGGGAGCAGTACTTC
D gene: -; V gene: TRBV20-1; CDR3 length: 17; J gene: TRBJ1-6; clone size: -; CDR3 protein: CSARDSPGTGESSPLHF; CDR3 DNA: TGCAGTGCTAGAGATAGTCCAGGGACCGGGGAAAGTTCACCCCTCCACTTT
D gene: TRBD1; V gene: TRBV7-9; CDR3 length: 15; J gene: TRBJ1-5; clone size: -; CDR3 protein: CASSAGTGVNQPQHF; CDR3 DNA: TGTGCCAGCAGCGCCGGGACAGGGGTAAATCAGCCCCAGCATTTT
D gene: -; V gene: TRBV2; CDR3 length: 13; J gene: TRBJ2-7; clone size: many; CDR3 protein: CASGAQGHIEQYF; CDR3 DNA: TGTGCCAGCGGGGCGCAGGGTCATATCGAGCAGTACTTC
D gene: -; V gene: TRBV5-1; CDR3 length: 15; J gene: TRBJ2-7; clone size: -; CDR3 protein: CASSPKSSGGYEQYF; CDR3 DNA: TGCGCCAGCAGCCCCAAATCGAGTGGGGGCTACGAGCAGTACTTC
D gene: -; V gene: TRBV12-3/TRBV12-4; CDR3 length: 15; J gene: TRBJ2-1; clone size: few; CDR3 protein: CASSLGQGTHNEQFF; CDR3 DNA: TGTGCCAGCAGTTTGGGGCAGGGGACCCACAATGAGCAGTTCTTC
D gene: -; V gene: TRBV3-1; CDR3 length: 17; J gene: TRBJ2-1; clone size: many; CDR3 protein: CASSQDYGGGYYNEQFF; CDR3 DNA: TGTGCCAGCAGCCAAGATTATGGGGGCGGATATTACAATGAGCAGTTCTTC
D gene: TRBD1; V gene: TRBV5-3; CDR3 length: 14; J gene: TRBJ1-2; clone size: few; CDR3 protein: CARSGTGGSYGYTF; CDR3 DNA: TGTGCCAGATCCGGGACAGGGGGAAGCTATGGCTACACCTTC
D gene: -; V gene: TRBV5-6; CDR3 length: 17; J gene: TRBJ2-4; clone size: -; CDR3 protein: CASSGRGRAEAKNIQYF; CDR3 DNA: TGTGCCAGCAGCGGGCGGGGCAGGGCTGAGGCCAAAAACATTCAGTACTTC
D gene: TRBD1; V gene: TRBV6-5; CDR3 length: 13; J gene: TRBJ1-6; clone size: -; CDR3 protein: CASSSTGESPLHF; CDR3 DNA: TGTGCCAGCAGTTCCACAGGGGAATCACCCCTCCACTTT
D gene: -; V gene: TRBV20-1; CDR3 length: 13; J gene: TRBJ1-1; clone size: -; CDR3 protein: CSAREGANTEAFF; CDR3 DNA: TGCAGTGCTAGAGAGGGTGCAAACACTGAAGCTTTCTTT
D gene: -; V gene: TRBV9; CDR3 length: 13; J gene: TRBJ2-2; clone size: -; CDR3 protein: CASSRTDPGELFF; CDR3 DNA: TGTGCCAGCAGCAGGACAGATCCCGGGGAGCTGTTTTTT
D gene: -; V gene: TRBV21-1; CDR3 length: 19; J gene: TRBJ2-4; clone size: few; CDR3 protein: CASSKSMGAVRLAKNIQYF; CDR3 DNA: TGTGCCAGCAGCAAAAGCATGGGCGCAGTAAGACTAGCCAAAAACATTCAGTACTTC
D gene: TRBD1; V gene: TRBV20-1; CDR3 length: 15; J gene: TRBJ2-1; clone size: once; CDR3 protein: CSASSRDRDNNEQFF; CDR3 DNA: TGCAGTGCTTCCTCCCGGGACAGGGATAACAATGAGCAGTTCTTC
D gene: TRBD2; V gene: TRBV24-1; CDR3 length: 16; J gene: TRBJ2-5; clone size: -; CDR3 protein: CATNSGSGGPKETQYF; CDR3 DNA: TGTGCCACCAACTCCGGTAGCGGGGGCCCAAAAGAGACCCAGTACTTC